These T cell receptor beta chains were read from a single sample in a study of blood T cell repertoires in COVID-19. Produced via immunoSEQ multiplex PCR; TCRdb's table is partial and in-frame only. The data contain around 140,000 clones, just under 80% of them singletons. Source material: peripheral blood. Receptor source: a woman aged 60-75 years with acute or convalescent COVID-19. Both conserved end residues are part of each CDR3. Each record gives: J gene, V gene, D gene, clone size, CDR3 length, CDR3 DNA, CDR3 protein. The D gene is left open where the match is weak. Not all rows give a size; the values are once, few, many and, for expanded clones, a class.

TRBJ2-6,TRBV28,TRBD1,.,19,TGTGCCAGCAGGGGGACAGGGGTTTATTTTAACTCTGGGGCCAACGTCCTGACTTTC,CASRGTGVYFNSGANVLTF
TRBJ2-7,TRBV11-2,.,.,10,TGTGCCAGCAGCTCATACGAGCAGTACTTC,CASSSYEQYF
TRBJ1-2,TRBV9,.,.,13,TGTGCCAGCAGCGTAGATTGGGGGGATGGCTACACCTTC,CASSVDWGDGYTF
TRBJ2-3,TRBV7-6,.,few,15,TGTGCCAGCAGCTTAGCCCTAGCAACCACAGATACGCAGTATTTT,CASSLALATTDTQYF
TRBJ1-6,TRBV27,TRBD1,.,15,TGTGCCAGCATTGCCACAGGGGGCGGTGGCTCACCCCTCCACTTT,CASIATGGGGSPLHF
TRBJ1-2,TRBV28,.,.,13,TGTGCCAGCAGTTTCGGGAGGAACTATGGCTACACCTTC,CASSFGRNYGYTF
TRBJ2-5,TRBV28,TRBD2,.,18,TGTGCCAGCAGTTCCCAATTCCGGACTAGCGGGAGTGTAGGCCCCCAGTACTTC,CASSSQFRTSGSVGPQYF
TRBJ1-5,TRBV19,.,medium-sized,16,TGTGCCAGTAGGCAGAGGACGGGGTTTAGCAATCAGCCCCAGCATTTT,CASRQRTGFSNQPQHF
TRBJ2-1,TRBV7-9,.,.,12,TGTGCCGGTGAGTGGGCGGGGAATGAGCAGTTCTTC,CAGEWAGNEQFF
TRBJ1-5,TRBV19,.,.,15,TGTGCCAGTAGTATAGGGGGCAGTAGCAATCAGCCCCAGCATTTT,CASSIGGSSNQPQHF
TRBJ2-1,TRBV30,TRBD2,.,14,TGTGCCTGGAGTCGGACTAGTTTATCCAATGAGCAGTTCTTC,CAWSRTSLSNEQFF
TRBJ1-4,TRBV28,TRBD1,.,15,TGTGCCAGCAGTTTATGGGGGGCAGGGGGTGAAAAACTGTTTTTT,CASSLWGAGGEKLFF
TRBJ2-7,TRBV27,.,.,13,TGTGCCAGCAGTCGACAGGGACTCTACGAGCAGTACTTC,CASSRQGLYEQYF
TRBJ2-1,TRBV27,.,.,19,TGTGCCAGCAGTTTACTTCTTGGGGCGGGGCCTTTCACATACAATGAGCAGTTCTTC,CASSLLLGAGPFTYNEQFF
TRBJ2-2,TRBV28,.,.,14,TGTGCCAGCAGTAGACTCAGCGGCACCGGGGAGCTGTTTTTT,CASSRLSGTGELFF
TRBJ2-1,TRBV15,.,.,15,TGTGCCACCAGCAGCGAACCCCAGGGTGTCAATGAGCAGTTCTTC,CATSSEPQGVNEQFF
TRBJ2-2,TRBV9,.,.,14,TGTGCCAGCAGCGTTTCAGGTGACACCGGGGAGCTGTTTTTT,CASSVSGDTGELFF
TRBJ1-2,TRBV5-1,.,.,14,TGCGCCAGCAGCTTGGGAGGCTTTTCGAATGGCTACACCTTC,CASSLGGFSNGYTF
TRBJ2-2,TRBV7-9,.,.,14,TGTGCCACCCCTCGAGGGTCCATCACCGGGGAGCTGTTTTTT,CATPRGSITGELFF
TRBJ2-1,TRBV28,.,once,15,TGTGCCAGCAGTCCGGGAACCTACTCCTACAATGAGCAGTTCTTC,CASSPGTYSYNEQFF
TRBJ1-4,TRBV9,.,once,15,TGTGCCAGCAGCGTAGTGGGGGCCCGGGGTGAAAAACTGTTTTTT,CASSVVGARGEKLFF
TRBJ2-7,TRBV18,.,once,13,TGTGCCAGCTCACGCGACAGCTCCTACGAGCAGTACTTC,CASSRDSSYEQYF
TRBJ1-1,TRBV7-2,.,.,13,TGTGCCAGCAGCTTAGCGTGGGCAGCTGAAGCTTTCTTT,CASSLAWAAEAFF
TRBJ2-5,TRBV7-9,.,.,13,TGTGCCAGCAGCCACACGGACAAAGAGACCCAGTACTTC,CASSHTDKETQYF
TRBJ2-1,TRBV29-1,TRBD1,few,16,TGCAGCGTTGTGGGACAGGGGCGTCACTCCTACAATGAGCAGTTCTTC,CSVVGQGRHSYNEQFF
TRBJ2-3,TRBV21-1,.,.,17,TGTGCCAGCATTCAATATAAACGACAGGGAACCACAGATACGCAGTATTTT,CASIQYKRQGTTDTQYF
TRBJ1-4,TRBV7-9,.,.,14,TGTGCCAGCAGCTTAGCGATAGAGACAGAAAAACTGTTTTTT,CASSLAIETEKLFF
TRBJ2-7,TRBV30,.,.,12,TGTGCCTGGAGGGGGCCCGGCTACGAGCAGTACTTC,CAWRGPGYEQYF
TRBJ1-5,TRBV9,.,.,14,TGTGCCAGCAGCGTAGGGCCCGAAAATCAGCCCCAGCATTTT,CASSVGPENQPQHF
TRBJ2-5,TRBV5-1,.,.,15,TGCGCCAGCAGCTCTATCAGGGCTTCCCAAGAGACCCAGTACTTC,CASSSIRASQETQYF
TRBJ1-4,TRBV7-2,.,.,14,TGTGCCAGCAGCCTGACTTACGCTAATGAAAAACTGTTTTTT,CASSLTYANEKLFF
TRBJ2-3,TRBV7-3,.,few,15,TGTGCCAGCAGTCGAAGCGGGTTTGGCACAGATACGCAGTATTTT,CASSRSGFGTDTQYF
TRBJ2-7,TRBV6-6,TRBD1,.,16,TGTGCCAGCAGTCAAAACAGGGGAAACGTACTCTCCGAGCAGTACTTC,CASSQNRGNVLSEQYF
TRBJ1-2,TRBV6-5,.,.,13,TGTGCCACCGCATGGGCGGGAAGTTATGGCTACACCTTC,CATAWAGSYGYTF
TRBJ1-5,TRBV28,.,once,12,TGTGCCAGCACCCAAAGCAATCAGCCCCAGCATTTT,CASTQSNQPQHF
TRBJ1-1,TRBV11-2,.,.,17,TGTGCCAGCAGCTTACGATGGGGGCCCTTAATGAACACTGAAGCTTTCTTT,CASSLRWGPLMNTEAFF
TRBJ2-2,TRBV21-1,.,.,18,TGTGCCAGCAGCAAACCGGGACTAGCGGGAGCGAACACCGGGGAGCTGTTTTTT,CASSKPGLAGANTGELFF
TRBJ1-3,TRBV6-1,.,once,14,TGTGCCAGCAGTGAGGTGCTGAGGGGAAACACCATATATTTT,CASSEVLRGNTIYF
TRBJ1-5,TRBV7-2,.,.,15,TGTGCCAGCAGCTTGGTTGGGGGAGGGAATCAGCCCCAGCATTTT,CASSLVGGGNQPQHF
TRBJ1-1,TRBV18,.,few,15,TGTGCCAGCTCACCAGCCGGACAGCTGAACACTGAAGCTTTCTTT,CASSPAGQLNTEAFF
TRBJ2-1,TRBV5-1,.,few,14,TGCGCCAGCAGCATCTGGACTGATTACAATGAGCAGTTCTTC,CASSIWTDYNEQFF
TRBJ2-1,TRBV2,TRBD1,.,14,TGTGCCAGCAGAGGACAGGGGACCTACAATGAGCAGTTCTTC,CASRGQGTYNEQFF
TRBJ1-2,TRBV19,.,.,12,TGTGCCAGTAAACAGGTCAACTATGGCTACACCTTC,CASKQVNYGYTF
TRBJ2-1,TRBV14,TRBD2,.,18,TGTGCCAGCAGCCAAGATCGACGGCTAGCGGGAGAGAAGCATGAGCAGTTCTTC,CASSQDRRLAGEKHEQFF
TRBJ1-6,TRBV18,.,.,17,TGTGCCAGCTCACCACCGACAGGACAACGGAAGACTTCACCCCTCCACTTT,CASSPPTGQRKTSPLHF
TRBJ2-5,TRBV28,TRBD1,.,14,TGTGCCAGCAGTTTTGACAGGGCACAAGAGACCCAGTACTTC,CASSFDRAQETQYF
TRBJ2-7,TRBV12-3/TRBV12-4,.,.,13,TGTGCCAGCAGTAGCGGGTACCCCTACGAGCAGTACTTC,CASSSGYPYEQYF
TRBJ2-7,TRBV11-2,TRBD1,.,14,TGTGCCAGCAGCCTCGGGACAGGGGCCTACGAGCAGTACTTC,CASSLGTGAYEQYF
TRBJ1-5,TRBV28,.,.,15,TGTGCCAGCAGTTTACCAGGGTTTGGGGAACAGCCCCAGCATTTT,CASSLPGFGEQPQHF
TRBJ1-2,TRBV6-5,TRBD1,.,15,TGTGCCAGCAGACGGACAGGGTTGTACCTACGCGGCTACACCTTC,CASRRTGLYLRGYTF
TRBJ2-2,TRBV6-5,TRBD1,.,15,TGTGCCAGCAGTTTAGGACAGGGGGCGACCGGGGAGCTGTTTTTT,CASSLGQGATGELFF
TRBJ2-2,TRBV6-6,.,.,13,TGTGCCAGCGGCGGAGTTAACACCGGGGAGCTGTTTTTT,CASGGVNTGELFF
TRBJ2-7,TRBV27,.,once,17,TGTGCCAGCAGTTTAGGGCGACCAGGTTTTGGCTCGGACGAGCAGTACTTC,CASSLGRPGFGSDEQYF
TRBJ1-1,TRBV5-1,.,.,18,TGCGCCAGCAGCTTGGCCGTCGGGGGTGGGCCCCTGAACACTGAAGCTTTCTTT,CASSLAVGGGPLNTEAFF
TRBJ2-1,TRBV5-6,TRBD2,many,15,TGTGCCAGCAGCTCCAGCGGGAGGAATTACAATGAGCAGTTCTTC,CASSSSGRNYNEQFF
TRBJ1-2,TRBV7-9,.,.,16,TGTGCCAGCAGCTCCGTTGAGGCCTATACTAACTATGGCTACACCTTC,CASSSVEAYTNYGYTF
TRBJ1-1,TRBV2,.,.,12,TGTGCCAGCCAGGGCGAGAACACTGAAGCTTTCTTT,CASQGENTEAFF
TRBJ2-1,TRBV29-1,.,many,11,TGCAGCGTCCCCAAGGGGCTTGAGCAGTTCTTC,CSVPKGLEQFF
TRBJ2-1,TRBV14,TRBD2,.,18,TGTGCCAGCAGCCAAGATCTTGGTCTAGCGGCTTCCTACAATGAGCAGTTCTTC,CASSQDLGLAASYNEQFF